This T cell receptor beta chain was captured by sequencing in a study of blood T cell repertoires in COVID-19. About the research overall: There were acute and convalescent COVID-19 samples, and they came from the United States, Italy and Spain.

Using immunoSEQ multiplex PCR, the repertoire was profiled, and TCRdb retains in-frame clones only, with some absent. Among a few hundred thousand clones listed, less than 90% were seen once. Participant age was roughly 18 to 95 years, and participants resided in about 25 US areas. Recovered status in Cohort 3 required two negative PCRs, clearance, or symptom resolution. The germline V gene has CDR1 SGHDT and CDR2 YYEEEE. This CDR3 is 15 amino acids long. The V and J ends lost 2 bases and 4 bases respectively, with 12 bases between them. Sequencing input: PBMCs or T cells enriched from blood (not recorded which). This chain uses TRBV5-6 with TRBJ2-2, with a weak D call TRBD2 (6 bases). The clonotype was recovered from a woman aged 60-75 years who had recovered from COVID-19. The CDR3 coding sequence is TGTGCCAGCAGCTTTGGCGGGGCGGCCACCGGGGAGCTGTTTTTT. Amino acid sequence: CASSFGGAATGELFF. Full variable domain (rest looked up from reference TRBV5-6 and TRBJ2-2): DAGVTQSPTHLIKTRGQQVTLRCSPKSGHDTVSWYQQALGQGPQFIFQYYEEEERQRGNFPDRFSGHQFPNYSSELNVNALLLGDSALYLCASSFGGAATGELFFGEGSRLTVL.